This T cell receptor beta chain stems from a study of T cells in Graves' hyperthyroidism and ophthalmopathy. Turning to the study itself: Blood from the periphery was taken at initial diagnosis, before any treatment.

Trimming cost V 2 bases and J 1 base, with 5 bases left between them. The germline gives CDR1 MNHNS, CDR2 SASEGT. CDR3 length: 14 amino acids. The source material, RNA transcripts, was used to amplify TCR beta CDR3 regions. Researchers ran a first-round RT-PCR on the TCR CDR3 using the HTBI primer set. TCRdb independently ran MiXCR on the multiplex PCR reads; one entry per CDR3 protein. The repertoire has roughly 420,000 distinct CDR3 sequences, approximately 14% of them found once; the top ten carry around an eighth. Notes on the study in general: The model forecast ophthalmopathy, anticipating it by a median around 6.5 months before onset.

This clonotype was detected many times. The target antigen is unknown. The V gene is TRBV6-1, the J gene TRBJ2-2; D is uncertain. This clonotype originated in a woman between 18 and 30 years old with Graves' hyperthyroidism. Sequenced: blood. CDR3 loop: CASSENWNTGELFF. The CDR3, as DNA: TGTGCCAGCAGTGAAAACTGGAACACCGGGGAGCTGTTTTTT.